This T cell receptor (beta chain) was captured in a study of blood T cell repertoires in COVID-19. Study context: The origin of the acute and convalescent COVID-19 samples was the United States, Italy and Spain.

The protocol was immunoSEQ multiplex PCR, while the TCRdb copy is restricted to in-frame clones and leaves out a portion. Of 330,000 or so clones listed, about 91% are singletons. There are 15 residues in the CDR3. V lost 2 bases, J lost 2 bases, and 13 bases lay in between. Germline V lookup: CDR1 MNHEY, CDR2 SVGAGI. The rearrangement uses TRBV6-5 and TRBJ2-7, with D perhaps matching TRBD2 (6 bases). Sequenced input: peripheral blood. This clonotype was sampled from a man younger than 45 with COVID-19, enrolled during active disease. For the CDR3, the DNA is TGTGCCAGCAGTTACAGCGGAGGGAGCCCCTACGAGCAGTACTTC. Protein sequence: CASSYSGGSPYEQYF.